The entry below gives a single T cell receptor beta chain sequence along with its context. The length of the CDR3 is 14 residues. Germline V lookup: CDR1 SGHRS, CDR2 YFSETQ. Trimming removed 5 bases from V and 2 bases from J; junction bases left unmatched: 3. These data belong to a study of neoadjuvant nivolumab and ipilimumab in lung cancer. Assay used: immunoSEQ multiplex PCR; TCRdb lists only in-frame clones, some missing. The sample includes around 30,000 clones, 83% of them seen just once. This receptor was taken from an adult with non-small cell lung cancer. The chain uses TRBV5-1 and TRBJ2-7, with 11 bases identical to TRBD2. Sequences were derived from tumor tissue, sampled after neoadjuvant nivolumab, alone or with ipilimumab, at or shortly before surgery. The CDR3 DNA sequence: TGCGCCAGCAGGGTAGCGGGAGGGCCCTACGAGCAGTACTTC. Amino acid sequence: CASRVAGGPYEQYF. Using reference TRBV5-1 and TRBJ2-7 for the parts outside the CDR3, the full variable domain is KAGVTQTPRYLIKTRGQQVTLSCSPISGHRSVSWYQQTPGQGLQFLFEYFSETQRNKGNFPGRFSGRQFSNSRSEMNVSTLELGDSALYLCASRVAGGPYEQYFGPGTRLTVT.